This TCR beta chain came from a study of T cell changes during pregnancy in multiple sclerosis. From germline, CDR1 is SGHTA and CDR2 FQGTGA. The length of the CDR3 is 13 residues. Trimming pared 2 bases from V and 10 bases from J, leaving 12 bases between. Here immunoSEQ multiplex PCR was the method, and the copy in TCRdb shows in-frame clones only, minus some. The profile shows 75,000 to 100,000 clones, 91% of them singletons. This rearrangement joins TRBV7-3 to TRBJ2-1; D is perhaps TRBD1 (7 bases). Sequencing was performed on peripheral blood, taken after pregnancy. The sequence was collected from a female donor in good health, enrolled as a control in a pregnancy study. The CDR3 DNA reads as TGTGCCAGCAGCTTACCTCCAGGGGGGGAGCAGTTCTTC. Its protein product is CASSLPPGGEQFF.